The T cell receptor beta chain under discussion was sequenced for a study of T cell changes during pregnancy in multiple sclerosis. Assay used: immunoSEQ multiplex PCR; TCRdb lists only in-frame clones, some missing. The profile shows over 35,000 clones, approximately 94% of them singletons. Trimming took 3 bases from V and 2 from J, leaving 15 bases between them. Germline assignment: CDR1 MDHEN and CDR2 SYDVKM. CDR3 length: 16 residues. The chain combines TRBV28 with TRBJ2-3; no clear D. This clonotype originated in a female donor with multiple sclerosis, enrolled in a pregnancy study. Sequenced material: CD8+ T cells from peripheral blood mononuclear cells, taken in the third trimester of pregnancy. In DNA, the CDR3 is TGTGCCAGCAGTTTGAATATAGATACCCTCACAGATACGCAGTATTTT. It is translated as CASSLNIDTLTDTQYF.